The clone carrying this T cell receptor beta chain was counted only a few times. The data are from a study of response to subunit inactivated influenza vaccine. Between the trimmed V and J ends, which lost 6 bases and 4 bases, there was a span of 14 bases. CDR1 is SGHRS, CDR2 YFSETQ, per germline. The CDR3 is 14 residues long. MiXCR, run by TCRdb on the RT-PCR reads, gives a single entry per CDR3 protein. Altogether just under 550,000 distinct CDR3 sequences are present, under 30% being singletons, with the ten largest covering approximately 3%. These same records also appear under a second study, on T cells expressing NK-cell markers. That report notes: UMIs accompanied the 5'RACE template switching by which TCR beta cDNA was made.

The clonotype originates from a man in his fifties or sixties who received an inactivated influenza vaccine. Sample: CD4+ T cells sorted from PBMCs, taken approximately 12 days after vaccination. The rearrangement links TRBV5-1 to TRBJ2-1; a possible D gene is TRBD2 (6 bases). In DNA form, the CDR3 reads TGCGCCAGCATGCGGGACGGGGGATACAATGAGCAGTTCTTC. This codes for CASMRDGGYNEQFF.